The source of this T cell receptor (beta chain) is a study of read filtering for tumor transcriptome and immune sequencing. In germline, CDR1 is WNHNN, CDR2 SYGVQD (reference sequence). The CDR3 covers 15 residues. Trimming took 5 bases from V and 0 from J, leaving 13 bases between them. From 400 to 450 ng of RNA, a library with molecular barcoded alpha/delta and beta/gamma adaptors was made. TCRdb independently ran MiXCR on the reads; one entry per CDR3 protein. The data show roughly 90,000 distinct CDR3 sequences, about 12% seen once. Details on this clonotype: The CDR3 ends on some other residue instead of the conserved phenylalanine or tryptophan, so this is likely a read error.

This sequence was found in a donor at least 40 years old with multiple myeloma. The rearrangement joins TRBV10-1 to TRBJ1-1, with unresolved D. The specimen was a population of CD138-negative cells sorted from bone marrow. The CDR3 nucleotides are TGCGCCAGCAGTCCATCCTCCATGTTGAACACTGAAGCTTTCTCT. It yields the protein CASSPSSMLNTEAFS.